This T cell receptor (beta chain) emerged from a study of T cell changes during pregnancy in multiple sclerosis (dated by TCRdb to the late 2010s). In the study overall: In women with multiple sclerosis, the researchers looked at how the T cell repertoire shifted as pregnancy progressed.

Comment on this clone: No antigen is known for it. Base-call qualities are not available, and no considerably larger clone is one nucleotide away.

From the germline V gene (reference sequence), CDR1 is DFQATT and CDR2 is SNEGSKA. From its cysteine to its phenylalanine, the CDR3 spans 11 amino acids. CDR3 DNA only is kept here, 33 bases in frame from base 1. V is pruned by 6 bases and J by 7 bases, leaving 5 bases of the junction without a gene match. Library method: the immunoSEQ multiplex PCR assay. Sourced from immuneACCESS, this table was stored by TCRdb with only in-frame sequences that have V and J called. A share of the clones is absent; for the studies checked, an unresolved V gene accounts for under half, and the remainder has no known explanation. Within this sample are around 63,000 clones, with about nine tenths of them counted one time only. The ten largest clones capture around 2.4% of the sample.

This clonotype originated in a female donor in good health, enrolled as a control in a pregnancy study. The sequences come from peripheral blood, collected in the third trimester of pregnancy. The chain is assembled from TRBV20-1 and TRBJ1-1, and 7 junction bases match TRBD1. The sequenced DNA: TGCAGTGCCCAACAGGGGCGTGAAGCTTTCTTT. Protein translation: CSAQQGREAFF.